Listed below are T cell receptor beta chains from one sample, sequenced in a study of CD4 T cells in relation to SARS-CoV-2 and coronaviruses. The repertoire was sequenced with immunoSEQ multiplex PCR; TCRdb's copy has only in-frame clones and lacks some. The table records 35,000 to 40,000 clones, 77% of them present only once. These receptors have no identified antigens. The sample taken for sequencing was memory CD4+ T cells from PBMCs, cultured in vitro. The source of these receptors is an adult with COVID-19. Each CDR3 is given with its conserved first and last residue. The D gene is left open where the match is weak. Not every row has a clone size; where given, it reads once, few, many or a size class.

clone_size | j_call | cdr3_length | v_call | d_call | cdr3_aa | cdr3_nt
. | TRBJ2-7 | 15 | TRBV5-4 | TRBD2 | CASSLGAGFLGEQYF | TGTGCCAGCAGCTTGGGAGCGGGGTTCCTCGGCGAGCAGTACTTC
. | TRBJ2-3 | 15 | TRBV19 | TRBD2 | CASSIETGGRDTQYF | TGTGCCAGTAGTATAGAGACGGGAGGCAGGGATACGCAGTATTTT
. | TRBJ2-3 | 11 | TRBV19 | . | CASSHTDTQYF | TGTGCCAGTAGTCACACAGATACGCAGTATTTT
. | TRBJ2-3 | 15 | TRBV19 | TRBD2 | CASSPGLAGEYTQYF | TGTGCCAGTTCGCCGGGACTAGCGGGAGAGTATACGCAGTATTTT
. | TRBJ2-5 | 15 | TRBV5-1 | TRBD2 | CASSLGLAGGETQYF | TGCGCCAGCAGCTTAGGACTAGCGGGAGGAGAGACCCAGTACTTC
. | TRBJ1-4 | 17 | TRBV14 | . | CASSQGGGWGRNEKLFF | TGTGCCAGCAGCCAAGGAGGAGGTTGGGGGAGAAATGAAAAACTGTTTTTT
. | TRBJ2-2 | 14 | TRBV7-9 | . | CASSTPVSTGELFF | TGTGCCAGCAGCACCCCAGTCTCCACCGGGGAGCTGTTTTTT
few | TRBJ1-2 | 16 | TRBV6-4 | TRBD1 | CASRPPGGTGGYGYTF | TGTGCCAGCAGGCCTCCCGGCGGGACAGGGGGCTATGGCTACACCTTC
. | TRBJ2-3 | 15 | TRBV30 | TRBD1 | CASRLDRGPTDTQYF | TGTGCCTCCCGCCTAGACAGGGGCCCCACAGATACGCAGTATTTT
. | TRBJ2-7 | 15 | TRBV4-1 | . | CASSQAATVGYEQYF | TGCGCCAGCAGCCAAGCTGCGACAGTGGGCTACGAGCAGTACTTC
. | TRBJ2-7 | 15 | TRBV27 | . | CASSPRLGSSYEQYF | TGTGCCAGCAGTCCCCGATTAGGTTCTTCCTACGAGCAGTACTTC
. | TRBJ2-2 | 15 | TRBV7-9 | . | CASSLGTGSGGELFF | TGTGCCAGCAGCTTAGGAACAGGGTCGGGCGGGGAGCTGTTTTTT
. | TRBJ1-5 | 16 | TRBV28 | . | CASIDLPGYSNQPQHF | TGTGCCAGCATAGACCTACCGGGTTATAGCAATCAGCCCCAGCATTTT
few | TRBJ2-1 | 13 | TRBV4-1 | . | CASSQELGFGQFF | TGCGCCAGCAGCCAAGAGTTAGGTTTTGGGCAGTTCTTC
. | TRBJ2-2 | 15 | TRBV28 | . | CASARRGTSPGELFF | TGTGCCAGCGCCCGGCGGGGAACGTCGCCCGGGGAGCTGTTTTTT
. | TRBJ2-1 | 16 | TRBV6-5 | TRBD2 | CASSSYSSSGYNEQFF | TGTGCCAGCAGTTCTTACTCGTCTAGCGGCTACAATGAGCAGTTCTTC
once | TRBJ1-2 | 15 | TRBV11-2 | . | CASSLLGGTDYGYTF | TGTGCCAGCAGCTTACTCGGGGGCACAGACTATGGCTACACCTTC
. | TRBJ1-4 | 19 | TRBV4-3 | . | CASSPPLGRGASTNEKLFF | TGCGCCAGCAGCCCACCGCTCGGGCGGGGGGCTTCAACTAATGAAAAACTGTTTTTT
. | TRBJ1-2 | 13 | TRBV24-1 | TRBD1 | CATSARDREGYTF | TGTGCCACCAGTGCCCGGGACAGGGAAGGCTACACCTTC
. | TRBJ2-4 | 18 | TRBV19 | . | CASSIEPKGAFYKNIQYF | TGTGCCAGTAGTATAGAACCCAAAGGTGCCTTTTACAAAAACATTCAGTACTTC
. | TRBJ1-1 | 13 | TRBV4-2 | . | CASSQERRDEAFF | TGTGCCAGCAGCCAAGAACGCAGGGATGAAGCTTTCTTT
. | TRBJ2-5 | 16 | TRBV5-4 | . | CASSLAPRTGQKTQYF | TGTGCCAGCAGCTTGGCCCCCCGTACAGGGCAGAAGACCCAGTACTTC
. | TRBJ2-1 | 17 | TRBV20-1 | . | CSARDRAVNLGGYEQFF | TGCAGTGCTCGTGACAGGGCTGTGAATCTGGGGGGCTATGAGCAGTTCTTC
medium-sized | TRBJ2-7 | 12 | TRBV2 | . | CASDRNSYEQYF | TGTGCCAGCGACAGGAACTCCTACGAGCAGTACTTC
few | TRBJ2-1 | 16 | TRBV7-2 | TRBD2 | CASSSKDGRAYNEQFF | TGTGCCAGCAGCTCCAAAGACGGGAGGGCCTACAATGAGCAGTTCTTC
once | TRBJ2-5 | 14 | TRBV5-1 | . | CASSFQTHQETQYF | TGCGCCAGCAGCTTCCAGACACACCAAGAGACCCAGTACTTC
. | TRBJ2-7 | 16 | TRBV28 | TRBD2 | CASSLNSGRPWGEQYF | TGTGCCAGCAGTTTGAATAGCGGGAGGCCCTGGGGCGAGCAGTACTTC
. | TRBJ2-1 | 14 | TRBV6-5 | . | CASSYLPEYNEQFF | TGTGCCAGCAGTTACTTGCCAGAATACAATGAGCAGTTCTTC
. | TRBJ2-3 | 16 | TRBV27 | TRBD2 | CASTDTSGRSTDTQYF | TGTGCCAGCACCGATACTAGCGGGAGGTCGACAGATACGCAGTATTTT
. | TRBJ2-7 | 13 | TRBV5-6 | . | CASSLWRESEQYF | TGTGCCAGCAGCTTGTGGCGGGAAAGCGAGCAGTACTTC
. | TRBJ2-7 | 13 | TRBV6-5 | . | CATGQDLPWEQYF | TGTGCCACCGGACAAGACTTACCGTGGGAGCAGTACTTC
. | TRBJ2-1 | 19 | TRBV19 | TRBD2 | CASSIGSGLAGAYYNEQFF | TGTGCCAGTAGTATAGGCTCGGGACTAGCGGGAGCTTACTACAATGAGCAGTTCTTC
. | TRBJ2-7 | 14 | TRBV9 | . | CASSVGRGRYEQYF | TGTGCCAGCAGCGTAGGGCGGGGACGGTACGAGCAGTACTTC
. | TRBJ1-1 | 15 | TRBV2 | . | CASSPLAGGNTEAFF | TGTGCCAGCAGTCCCTTGGCCGGGGGAAACACTGAAGCTTTCTTT
. | TRBJ2-1 | 12 | TRBV5-4 | . | CASSLVLNEQFF | TGTGCCAGCAGCTTGGTTCTCAATGAGCAGTTCTTC
. | TRBJ2-3 | 11 | TRBV3-1/TRBV3-2 | . | CHIRLTDTQYF | TGTCATATTCGCCTCACAGATACGCAGTATTTT
. | TRBJ1-3 | 14 | TRBV18 | . | CASSRRTPGNTIYF | TGTGCCAGCTCACGGAGGACACCGGGAAACACCATATATTTT
. | TRBJ2-1 | 15 | TRBV13 | . | CASSPPWGAYNEQFF | TGTGCCAGCAGCCCCCCGTGGGGGGCCTACAATGAGCAGTTCTTC
few | TRBJ1-5 | 12 | TRBV11-2 | . | CASSLLTGPQHF | TGTGCCAGCAGCCTATTAACAGGGCCCCAGCATTTT
. | TRBJ1-6 | 13 | TRBV27 | . | CASSRASYSPLHF | TGTGCCAGCAGCAGGGCTTCTTATTCACCCCTCCACTTT
. | TRBJ2-6 | 19 | TRBV4-2 | TRBD1 | CASSQDASGTGYGANVLTF | TGTGCCAGCAGCCAAGACGCGTCCGGGACAGGATATGGGGCCAACGTCCTGACTTTC
. | TRBJ2-7 | 12 | TRBV5-5 | . | CASSVVFNEQYF | TGTGCCAGCAGCGTGGTGTTTAACGAGCAGTACTTC
. | TRBJ1-6 | 15 | TRBV19 | . | CASSVIGTTNSPLHF | TGTGCCAGTAGTGTCATCGGGACAACCAATTCACCCCTCCACTTT
. | TRBJ2-1 | 20 | TRBV7-8 | . | CASSSGRRSSYLYLRNEQFF | TGTGCCAGCAGCTCAGGGCGGCGTAGCTCCTACCTCTACTTGCGCAATGAGCAGTTCTTC
. | TRBJ2-7 | 15 | TRBV5-6 | TRBD2 | CASSLSGLAVDEQYF | TGTGCCAGCAGCTTGTCGGGACTAGCGGTCGACGAGCAGTACTTC
few | TRBJ2-5 | 13 | TRBV28 | . | CASSSSGRETQYF | TGTGCCAGCAGTTCAAGCGGGCGCGAGACCCAGTACTTC
. | TRBJ1-1 | 13 | TRBV6-4 | TRBD1 | CASSPDRGREAFF | TGTGCCAGCAGCCCGGACAGGGGGCGTGAAGCTTTCTTT
. | TRBJ1-1 | 14 | TRBV18 | . | CASSPGGWDTEAFF | TGTGCCAGCTCCCCAGGCGGGTGGGACACTGAAGCTTTCTTT
. | TRBJ2-7 | 14 | TRBV23-1 | . | CASSPWGRDYEQYF | TGCGCCAGCAGTCCGTGGGGCAGGGATTACGAGCAGTACTTC
. | TRBJ2-1 | 14 | TRBV28 | . | CASRTRTRPYEQFF | TGTGCCAGCAGGACGCGGACCCGGCCCTATGAGCAGTTCTTC